This T cell receptor beta chain was retrieved from a study of identical twins. In regard to this clonotype: Its antigen remains unknown.

After template switching added a universal primer site, the resulting cDNA carried unique molecular identifiers. From the 5' RACE reads, TCRdb called clonotypes with MiXCR, one entry per CDR3 protein. Among approximately 690,000 distinct CDR3 sequences listed, around 6% were seen once. The CDR3 runs to 15 residues. CDR1 and CDR2 from the germline V gene are SGHVS and FQNEAQ. V shed 1 base and J shed 5 bases, with 14 bases lying between them. Findings and limits, study-wide: Among out-of-frame alpha sequences shared by twins, low generation probability occurred in excess. Beta out-of-frame sequences showed weaker excess sharing between twins.

The V call is TRBV7-8, the J call TRBJ2-5; D is possibly TRBD2 (6 bases). The TCR originated in a man aged 18 to 30 in good health. Material for sequencing was naive T cells sorted from blood. The CDR3 loop reads CASSLGVAGRETQYF. The CDR3 DNA follows: TGTGCCAGCAGCTTAGGGGTGGCAGGGAGGGAGACCCAGTACTTC.